A selection of T cell receptor beta chains follows, all from one sample in a study of shared clonotypes between healthy human individuals. TCRdb keeps only in-frame clones here, not all; method: immunoSEQ multiplex PCR. The data hold some 1,600,000 clones, with 95% to 99% observed a single time. Sequenced material: naive CD4+ T cells sorted from blood. The source of these receptors is a man aged 25 to 45 in good health. Each CDR3 is given with its conserved first and last residue. A D gene is named only where the DNA matches it firmly. Size is omitted from some rows. Given values are once, few, many or a class for expanded clones.

d_call j_call clone_size v_call cdr3_aa cdr3_nt
- TRBJ1-5 - TRBV10-1 CASSAGSNQPQHF TGCGCCAGCAGTGCAGGGAGCAATCAGCCCCAGCATTTT
TRBD1 TRBJ2-5 - TRBV6-6 CASSYPQKQGETQYF TGTGCCAGCAGTTACCCTCAGAAACAGGGGGAGACCCAGTACTTC
- TRBJ1-5 - TRBV14 CASSQAAGNQPQHF TGTGCCAGCAGCCAGGCTGCCGGGAATCAGCCCCAGCATTTT
TRBD2 TRBJ2-2 - TRBV18 CASSPPRTSGRADTGELFF TGTGCCAGCTCACCACCTCGGACTAGCGGGAGGGCCGACACCGGGGAGCTGTTTTTT
- TRBJ2-7 - TRBV5-4 CASSLGGSRNEQYF TGTGCCAGCAGCTTGGGAGGGAGTAGGAACGAGCAGTACTTC
TRBD2 TRBJ2-7 - TRBV27 CASSIWTSGSYEQYF TGTGCCAGCAGTATCTGGACTAGCGGGAGCTACGAGCAGTACTTC
TRBD1 TRBJ1-4 - TRBV10-3 CATSDRINEKLFF TGTGCCACGTCGGACAGGATTAATGAAAAACTGTTTTTT
TRBD2 TRBJ2-1 - TRBV7-9 CASSLELAGGSYNEQFF TGTGCCAGCAGCTTAGAGCTAGCGGGCGGCTCCTACAATGAGCAGTTCTTC
- TRBJ2-3 once TRBV13 CASSLPPTSGSTDTQYF TGTGCCAGCAGCTTACCACCGACCTCAGGGAGCACAGATACGCAGTATTTT
- TRBJ2-7 - TRBV18 CASSPILQGASYEQYF TGTGCCAGCTCACCGATCCTCCAGGGAGCCTCCTACGAGCAGTACTTC
TRBD1 TRBJ2-3 once TRBV5-1 CASSLGGVRDRGSTDTQYF TGCGCCAGCAGCTTGGGAGGTGTGAGGGACAGGGGATCCACAGATACGCAGTATTTT
- TRBJ1-1 - TRBV5-1 CASSLEQGNAEAFF TGCGCCAGCAGCTTGGAGCAGGGGAACGCTGAAGCTTTCTTT
TRBD1 TRBJ1-2 - TRBV7-2 CASSLGRTGNGYTF TGTGCCAGCAGCCTAGGACGGACAGGGAATGGCTACACCTTC
- TRBJ1-5 once TRBV19 CASRGGQGPNQPQHF TGTGCCAGTAGGGGGGGGCAAGGGCCCAATCAGCCCCAGCATTTT
TRBD1 TRBJ2-1 - TRBV30 CAWRRDSSYNEQFF TGTGCCTGGAGAAGGGACAGCTCCTACAATGAGCAGTTCTTC
TRBD2 TRBJ2-1 - TRBV11-3 CASSFGLAGGLYNEQFF TGTGCCAGCAGCTTCGGACTAGCGGGAGGGTTATACAATGAGCAGTTCTTC
TRBD2 TRBJ2-7 - TRBV18 CASSPRGRDPSGYYEQYF TGTGCCAGCTCACCACGGGGCAGGGATCCTAGCGGATACTACGAGCAGTACTTC
- TRBJ2-7 once TRBV27 CASGRAGAFLLSTVHF TGTGCCAGCGGTAGGGCAGGGGCCTTCTTATTATCTACGGTCCACTTC
- TRBJ2-3 - TRBV4-3 CASSQEGRDPLTDTQYF TGCGCCAGCAGCCAAGAGGGCAGGGACCCACTCACAGATACGCAGTATTTT
- TRBJ1-5 once TRBV21-1 CASSIDRGGGQPQHF TGTGCCAGCAGCATTGACAGGGGAGGAGGACAGCCCCAGCATTTT
- TRBJ2-1 - TRBV11-2 CASSSRVGVKTYNEQFF TGTGCCAGCAGCTCAAGGGTTGGGGTAAAGACCTACAATGAGCAGTTCTTC
- TRBJ2-1 - TRBV10-3 CAISESRETNEQFF TGTGCCATCAGTGAGTCCAGAGAAACAAATGAGCAGTTCTTC
- TRBJ2-7 - TRBV2 CASSVMFEQYF TGTGCCAGCAGCGTAATGTTCGAGCAGTACTTC
- TRBJ2-7 - TRBV19 CASSIVGQGSQYF TGTGCCAGTAGTATAGTCGGCCAGGGGTCGCAGTACTTC
- TRBJ2-3 - TRBV19 CASSVLGQTSTDTQYF TGTGCCAGTAGTGTCCTGGGACAAACTAGCACAGATACGCAGTATTTT
TRBD1 TRBJ2-1 - TRBV5-1 CASSPQGAPGGEQFF TGCGCCAGCAGCCCACAGGGGGCGCCGGGAGGCGAGCAGTTCTTC
- TRBJ1-1 - TRBV5-5 CASSEAIRTEAFF TGTGCCAGCAGCGAGGCAATTCGTACTGAAGCTTTCTTT
- TRBJ2-7 - TRBV6-6 CASSYIGGGPGNEQYF TGTGCCAGCAGTTACATCGGCGGAGGCCCCGGGAACGAGCAGTACTTC
TRBD1 TRBJ2-7 once TRBV5-6 CASSLDRGNYEQYF TGTGCCAGCAGCTTGGACAGGGGGAACTACGAGCAGTACTTC
TRBD1 TRBJ1-1 - TRBV29-1 CSVGDRGLNTEAFF TGCAGCGTTGGGGACAGGGGATTGAACACTGAAGCTTTCTTT
- TRBJ1-2 - TRBV18 CASSPGQNSYGYTF TGTGCCAGCTCACCAGGTCAAAACAGCTATGGCTACACCTTC
- TRBJ1-5 - TRBV19 CASSVTSQGSQPQHF TGTGCCAGTAGTGTTACCTCTCAGGGGAGTCAGCCCCAGCATTTT
TRBD1 TRBJ2-7 - TRBV11-3 CASSLVGPGQGTQYF TGTGCCAGCAGCTTAGTGGGGCCGGGACAGGGCACGCAGTACTTC
- TRBJ1-1 - TRBV7-9 CASSLLTSKNTEAFF TGTGCCAGCAGCTTATTGACTTCGAAGAACACTGAAGCTTTCTTT
- TRBJ2-7 - TRBV4-3 CASSHRGVHEQYF TGCGCCAGCAGCCATCGAGGGGTCCACGAGCAGTACTTC
TRBD1 TRBJ2-7 - TRBV11-2 CASSLLRGTGARYEQYF TGTGCCAGCAGCTTACTACGAGGGACAGGGGCCCGCTACGAGCAGTACTTC
- TRBJ1-2 - TRBV28 CASSLLGTYGYTF TGTGCCAGCAGTTTACTGGGGACCTATGGCTACACCTTC
- TRBJ2-7 - TRBV28 CASSLRLLGSYEQYF TGTGCCAGCAGTTTAAGGCTCTTGGGCTCCTACGAGCAGTACTTC
TRBD2 TRBJ2-7 - TRBV7-2 CASSLGGTSGIYEQYF TGTGCCAGCAGCTTAGGAGGGACTAGCGGGATCTACGAGCAGTACTTC
- TRBJ2-7 - TRBV27 CASSLFGEEDEQYF TGTGCCAGCAGTTTATTTGGGGAAGAGGACGAGCAGTACTTC
TRBD2 TRBJ2-3 - TRBV7-8 CASSTIAGSTDTQYF TGTGCCAGCAGCACTATAGCGGGAAGCACAGATACGCAGTATTTT
- TRBJ1-2 - TRBV29-1 CSVDLGSDGYTF TGCAGCGTTGATTTAGGGTCGGATGGCTACACCTTC
- TRBJ2-7 - TRBV5-6 CASSPPPAGPSRGYEQYF TGTGCCAGCAGCCCCCCTCCGGCAGGGCCGTCGCGGGGCTACGAGCAGTACTTC
- TRBJ2-1 - TRBV5-6 CASSFTAGEQFF TGTGCCAGCAGCTTTACGGCGGGAGAGCAGTTCTTC
TRBD2 TRBJ2-1 - TRBV5-4 CASSPSGGTSGYNEQFF TGTGCCAGCAGCCCCAGTGGGGGGACTAGTGGCTACAATGAGCAGTTCTTC
- TRBJ2-7 - TRBV28 CASSRLAGGLEYF TGTGCCAGCAGCCGCTTGGCAGGAGGTCTCGAGTACTTC
- TRBJ1-4 - TRBV5-1 CASSPPGGGFEKLFF TGCGCCAGCAGCCCCCCCGGCGGGGGTTTTGAAAAACTGTTTTTT
- TRBJ1-4 - TRBV29-1 CSVDTGGARGEKLFF TGCAGCGTAGATACCGGCGGGGCGCGGGGTGAAAAACTGTTTTTT
TRBD2 TRBJ2-3 - TRBV27 CATVSPGGNTDTQYF TGTGCCACCGTTTCCCCGGGAGGGAACACAGATACGCAGTATTTT
- TRBJ1-2 - TRBV19 CASNLAGAYYGYTF TGTGCCAGTAATCTGGCAGGGGCGTACTATGGCTACACCTTC
- TRBJ1-5 - TRBV9 CASSAGIRNQPQHF TGTGCCAGCAGCGCCGGTATTCGCAATCAGCCCCAGCATTTT
- TRBJ1-1 - TRBV19 CASKTEPAAEAFF TGTGCCAGTAAAACAGAGCCCGCCGCTGAAGCTTTCTTT
TRBD1 TRBJ1-2 - TRBV29-1 CSVYGQGLNYGYTF TGCAGCGTTTACGGACAGGGCCTAAACTATGGCTACACCTTC